These 13 T cell receptor beta chains were sequenced from one sample in a study of blood T cell repertoires in COVID-19. Libraries were prepared by immunoSEQ multiplex PCR; TCRdb keeps only in-frame clonotypes and omits some of them. The data hold about 270,000 clones, with about nine tenths observed a single time. Input material: PBMCs or T cells enriched from blood (not recorded which). These receptors originate from a man younger than 35 who had recovered from COVID-19.

The chain couples TRBV19 to TRBJ1-4; 7 bases map to TRBD1. The CDR3 sequence is 17 residues long. CDR1 LNHDA and CDR2 SQIVND come from the germline V gene (reference sequence). The V gene end was trimmed by 0 bases and the J gene end by 6 bases; junction bases not matched to a gene: 10. CDR3 protein: CASSIDRQGRDHEKLFF. DNA of the CDR3: TGTGCCAGTAGTATAGACCGACAGGGTAGAGATCATGAAAAACTGTTTTTT.

The chain carries TRBV28 and TRBJ2-7, with unresolved D. V lost 10 bases, J lost 3 bases, and 10 bases lay in between. The CDR3 contains 11 residues. Germline CDR1 and CDR2: MDHEN and SYDVKM. CDR3 bases: TGTGCCACCCACAGTAACTACGAGCAGTACTTC. Its translation is CATHSNYEQYF.

The chain joins TRBV7-9 to TRBJ1-6; 8 bases are a match to TRBD1. The CDR3 length is 17 residues. Trimming cost V 1 base and J 3 bases; bases outside gene matches: 5. Germline V gives CDR1 SEHNR, CDR2 FQNEAQ (reference sequence). This CDR3 is CASSLVSGTGYNSPLHF. CDR3 in DNA: TGTGCCAGCAGCTTAGTTTCCGGGACAGGCTATAATTCACCCCTCCACTTT. The full variable domain, rest sourced from reference TRBV7-9 and TRBJ1-6, is DTGVSQNPRHKITKRGQNVTFRCDPISEHNRLYWYRQTLGQGPEFLTYFQNEAQLEKSRLLSDRFSAERPKGSFSTLEIQRTEQGDSAMYLCASSLVSGTGYNSPLHFGNGTRLTVT.

In DNA form, the CDR3 reads TGTGCCAGCAGCGGAGGGACAGGGAGGAGTTGGCAAGAGACCCAGTACTTC. Translated: CASSGGTGRSWQETQYF. The V call is TRBV9, the J call TRBJ2-5; 9 bases are shared with TRBD1. J gave up 2 bases and V 3 bases, and 11 bases lay outside the gene matches. This CDR3 is built from 17 residues. Looked up from germline, CDR1 is SGDLS and CDR2 is YYNGEE. Full variable domain (rest looked up from reference TRBV9 and TRBJ2-5): DSGVTQTPKHLITATGQRVTLRCSPRSGDLSVYWYQQSLDQGLQFLIQYYNGEERAKGNILERFSAQQFPDLHSELNLSSLELGDSALYFCASSGGTGRSWQETQYFGPGTRLLVL.

The chain couples TRBV9 to TRBJ2-6; the match to TRBD1 covers 8 bases. The CDR3 is 17 residues long. V dropped 6 bases and J dropped 0; count of bases not matched to a gene: 8. Germline assignment: CDR1 SGDLS and CDR2 YYNGEE. As DNA, the CDR3 is TGTGCCAGCACCCGGACAGGGATAGGCTCTGGGGCCAACGTCCTGACTTTC. Protein product: CASTRTGIGSGANVLTF. Full variable domain (rest looked up from reference TRBV9 and TRBJ2-6): DSGVTQTPKHLITATGQRVTLRCSPRSGDLSVYWYQQSLDQGLQFLIQYYNGEERAKGNILERFSAQQFPDLHSELNLSSLELGDSALYFCASTRTGIGSGANVLTFGAGSRLTVL.

The V gene is TRBV10-1, the J gene TRBJ2-1, with TRBD2 matching over 12 bases. With 2 bases clipped from V and 9 bases from J, the junction kept 17 bases outside the gene matches. CDR3 length: 19 amino acids. In germline, CDR1 is WNHNN, CDR2 SYGVQD (reference sequence). CDR3 protein: CASSESRLAGGVEWGEQFF. The DNA for the CDR3 is TGCGCCAGCAGTGAGAGTCGGCTAGCGGGAGGGGTTGAATGGGGTGAGCAGTTCTTC.

V is TRBV6-5 and J is TRBJ1-1; no clear D. The CDR3 has 15 residues. With 4 bases removed from V and 0 bases from J, the gap between germline ends came to 12 bases. From germline, CDR1 is MNHEY and CDR2 SVGAGI. The CDR3 DNA sequence: TGTGCCAGCAGTTCCACACAGAGTCTGAACACTGAAGCTTTCTTT. Translating it yields CASSSTQSLNTEAFF.

This chain uses TRBV30 with TRBJ1-1; a possible D gene is TRBD1 (5 bases). CDR1 and CDR2 (germline): GTSNPN, SVGIG (reference sequence). Deletions cut 6 bases from V and 2 bases from J, with 10 bases between. CDR3 length equals 12 residues. The CDR3 DNA is TGTGCCTGTAGAACAGGAAACACTGAAGCTTTCTTT. Residues: CACRTGNTEAFF.

This clone was found once. V gene TRBV3-1 (or the pseudogene TRBV3-2) combines with J gene TRBJ2-1; 7 bases agree with TRBD2. The V and J ends lost 1 base and 4 bases, in that order; junction bases with no gene match: 4. CDR1 and CDR2 (germline): LGHDT, YNNKEL (reference sequence). The CDR3 is 15 amino acids. The CDR3 spells CASSQAGGGYNEQFF. The CDR3 DNA sequence: TGTGCCAGCAGCCAAGCGGGGGGTGGGTACAATGAGCAGTTCTTC.

The gene calls are TRBV12-3 or TRBV12-4 and TRBJ1-1; D is ambiguous. This CDR3 region has 11 residues. V was clipped by 6 bases and J by 11 bases, with 13 bases between them. The CDR3 spells CASRTEGRAFF. In DNA, the CDR3 is TGTGCCAGCAGAACGGAGGGTAGGGCTTTCTTT.

The rearrangement uses TRBV28 and TRBJ1-2; 9 bases line up with TRBD1. CDR3 length: 14 amino acids. Germline assignment: CDR1 MDHEN and CDR2 SYDVKM. J lost 8 bases, V lost 5 bases, and 9 bases had no gene match. CDR3 sequence reads: CASSISGQGIGYTF. The CDR3 DNA reads TGTGCCAGCAGTATCTCAGGACAGGGGATCGGCTACACCTTC.

This clone was seen just once. The rearrangement joins TRBV28 to TRBJ1-5, with D unresolved. The germline V gene has CDR1 MDHEN and CDR2 SYDVKM. The CDR3 totals 14 residues. V shed 2 bases and J shed 9 bases, with 14 bases lying between them. The CDR3 DNA reads as TGTGCCAGCAGTTTAGAAGCCGGCGGGAGGCCCCAGCATTTT. This translates into CASSLEAGGRPQHF.

The V and J genes are TRBV28 and TRBJ1-5, with D possibly matching TRBD1 (5 bases). Germline V gives CDR1 MDHEN, CDR2 SYDVKM. V was trimmed by 5 bases and J by 3 bases, leaving 23 bases between them. The CDR3 extends over 18 amino acids. This CDR3 reads CASSPNPPVTDYNQPQHF. DNA of the CDR3: TGTGCCAGCAGTCCAAACCCCCCCGTGACAGATTACAATCAGCCCCAGCATTTT.